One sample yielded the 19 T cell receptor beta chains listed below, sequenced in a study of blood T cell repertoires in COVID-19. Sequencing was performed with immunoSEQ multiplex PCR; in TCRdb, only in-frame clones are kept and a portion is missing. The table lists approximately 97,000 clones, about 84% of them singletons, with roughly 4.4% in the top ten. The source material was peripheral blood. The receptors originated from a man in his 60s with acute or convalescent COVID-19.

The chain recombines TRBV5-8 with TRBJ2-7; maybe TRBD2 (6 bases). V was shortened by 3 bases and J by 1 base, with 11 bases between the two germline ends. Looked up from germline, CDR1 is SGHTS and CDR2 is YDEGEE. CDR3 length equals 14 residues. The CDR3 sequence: CASSSGLLSYEQYF. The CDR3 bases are TGTGCCAGCAGCTCCGGACTACTTTCCTACGAGCAGTACTTC.

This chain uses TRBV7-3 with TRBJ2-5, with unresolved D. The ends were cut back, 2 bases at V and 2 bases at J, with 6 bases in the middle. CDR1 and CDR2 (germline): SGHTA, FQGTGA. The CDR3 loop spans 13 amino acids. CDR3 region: CASSLLSQETQYF. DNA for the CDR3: TGTGCCAGCAGCTTACTGAGTCAAGAGACCCAGTACTTC.

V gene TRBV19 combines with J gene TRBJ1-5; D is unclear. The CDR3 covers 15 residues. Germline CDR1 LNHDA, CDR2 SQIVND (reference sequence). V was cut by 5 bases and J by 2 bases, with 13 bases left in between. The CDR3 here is CASSLRSLGNQPQHF. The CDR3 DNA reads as TGTGCCAGTAGTCTGCGGAGTTTAGGCAATCAGCCCCAGCATTTT.

CDR3 amino acids: CASSSRDTFQETQYF. CDR3 in DNA: TGTGCCAGCAGTTCTCGGGACACCTTCCAAGAGACCCAGTACTTC. The chain recombines TRBV6-2 or TRBV6-3 with TRBJ2-5, with TRBD1 as a possible D gene (6 bases). V was trimmed by 4 bases and J by 1 base, leaving 13 bases between them. The CDR3 is made up of 15 amino acids. Germline lookup yields CDR1 MNHEY and CDR2 SVGEGT.

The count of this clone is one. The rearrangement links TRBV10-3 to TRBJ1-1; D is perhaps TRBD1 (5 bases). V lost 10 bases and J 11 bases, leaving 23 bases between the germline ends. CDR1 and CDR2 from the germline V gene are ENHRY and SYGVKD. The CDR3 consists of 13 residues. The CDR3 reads CATRTSGIPWAFF. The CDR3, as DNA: TGTGCCACACGGACCTCAGGGATTCCCTGGGCTTTCTTT.

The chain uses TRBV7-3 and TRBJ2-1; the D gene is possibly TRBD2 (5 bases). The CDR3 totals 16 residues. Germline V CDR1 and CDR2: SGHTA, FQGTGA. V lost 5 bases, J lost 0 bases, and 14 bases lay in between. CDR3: CASSVDSAVSYNEQFF. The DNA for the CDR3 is TGTGCCAGCAGCGTCGATAGCGCCGTCTCCTACAATGAGCAGTTCTTC.

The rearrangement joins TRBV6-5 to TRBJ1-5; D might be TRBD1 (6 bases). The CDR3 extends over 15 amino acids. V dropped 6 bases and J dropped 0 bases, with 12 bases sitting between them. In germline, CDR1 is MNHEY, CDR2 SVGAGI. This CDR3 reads CASSADRYSNQPQHF. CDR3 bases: TGTGCCAGCAGCGCAGACAGGTATAGCAATCAGCCCCAGCATTTT.

CDR3 protein: CASSSGQAPFTEKLFF. The CDR3 DNA reads TGTGCCAGCAGCTCCGGACAGGCCCCTTTCACGGAAAAACTGTTTTTT. The chain is built from TRBV28 and TRBJ1-4; 7 bases line up with TRBD1. J was trimmed by 8 bases and V by 6 bases; bases with no gene match: 15. Germline assignment: CDR1 MDHEN and CDR2 SYDVKM. The CDR3 is 16 amino acids.

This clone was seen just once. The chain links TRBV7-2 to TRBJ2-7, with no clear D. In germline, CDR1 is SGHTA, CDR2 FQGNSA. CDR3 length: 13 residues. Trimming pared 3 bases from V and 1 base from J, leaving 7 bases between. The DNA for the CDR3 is TGTGCCAGCAGCTTGCGAACTTCCTACGAGCAGTACTTC. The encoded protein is CASSLRTSYEQYF.

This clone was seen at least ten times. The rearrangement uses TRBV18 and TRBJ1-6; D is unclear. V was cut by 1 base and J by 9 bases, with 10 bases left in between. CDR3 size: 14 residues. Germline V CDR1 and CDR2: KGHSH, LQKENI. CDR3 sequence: CASSPLGEVSPLHF. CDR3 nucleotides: TGTGCCAGCTCACCACTTGGGGAGGTTTCACCCCTCCACTTT.

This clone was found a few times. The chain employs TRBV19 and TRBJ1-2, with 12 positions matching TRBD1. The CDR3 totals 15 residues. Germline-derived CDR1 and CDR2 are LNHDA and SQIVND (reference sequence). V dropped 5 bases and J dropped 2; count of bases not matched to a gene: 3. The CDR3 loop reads CASSAGTGGNYGYTF. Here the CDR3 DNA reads TGTGCCAGTAGTGCCGGGACAGGGGGCAACTATGGCTACACCTTC.

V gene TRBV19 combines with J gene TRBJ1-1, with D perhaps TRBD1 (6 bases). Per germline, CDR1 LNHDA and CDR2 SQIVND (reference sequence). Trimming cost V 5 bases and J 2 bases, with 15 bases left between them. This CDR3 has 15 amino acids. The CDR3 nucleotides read TGTGCCAGTAGTTCCGCCGGGACACTAAACACTGAAGCTTTCTTT. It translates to CASSSAGTLNTEAFF.

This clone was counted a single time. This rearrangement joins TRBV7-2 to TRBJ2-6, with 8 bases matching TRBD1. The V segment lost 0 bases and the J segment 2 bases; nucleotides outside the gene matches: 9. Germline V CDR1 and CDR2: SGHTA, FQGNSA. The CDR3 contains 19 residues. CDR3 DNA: TGTGCCAGCAGCTTAGCGCGTGGGGCAGGGGGCGCTGGGGCCAACGTCCTGACTTTC. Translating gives CASSLARGAGGAGANVLTF.

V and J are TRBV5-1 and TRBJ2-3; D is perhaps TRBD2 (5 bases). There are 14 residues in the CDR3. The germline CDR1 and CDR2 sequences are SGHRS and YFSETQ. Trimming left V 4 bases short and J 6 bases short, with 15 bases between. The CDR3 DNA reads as TGCGCCAGCAGCGCTGGGCTAGGCGGGGATACGCAGTATTTT. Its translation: CASSAGLGGDTQYF.

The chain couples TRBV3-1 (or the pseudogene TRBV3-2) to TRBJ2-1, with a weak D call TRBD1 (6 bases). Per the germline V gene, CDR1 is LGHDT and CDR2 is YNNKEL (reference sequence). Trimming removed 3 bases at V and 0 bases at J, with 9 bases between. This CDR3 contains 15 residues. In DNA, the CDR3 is TGTGCCAGCAGCCAGATCAGGGGCTCCTACAATGAGCAGTTCTTC. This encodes CASSQIRGSYNEQFF.

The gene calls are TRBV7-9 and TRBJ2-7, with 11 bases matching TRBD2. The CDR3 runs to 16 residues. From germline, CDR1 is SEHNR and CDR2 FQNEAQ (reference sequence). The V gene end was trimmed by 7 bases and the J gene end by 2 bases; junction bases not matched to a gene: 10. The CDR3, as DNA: TGTGCCAGCACCGTAGCGGGAGGGCTACCAACCTACGAGCAGTACTTC. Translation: CASTVAGGLPTYEQYF.

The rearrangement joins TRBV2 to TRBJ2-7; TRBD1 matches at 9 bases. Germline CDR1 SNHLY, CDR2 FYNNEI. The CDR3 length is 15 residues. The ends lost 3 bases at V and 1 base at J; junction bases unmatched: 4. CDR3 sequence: CASSEGTGISYEQYF. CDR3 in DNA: TGTGCCAGCAGTGAGGGGACAGGGATTTCCTACGAGCAGTACTTC.

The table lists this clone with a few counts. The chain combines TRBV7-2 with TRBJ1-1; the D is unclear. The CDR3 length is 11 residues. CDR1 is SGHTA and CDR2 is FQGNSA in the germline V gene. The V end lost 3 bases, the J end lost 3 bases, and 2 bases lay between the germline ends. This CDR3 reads CASSFYTEAFF. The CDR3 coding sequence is TGTGCCAGCAGCTTCTACACTGAAGCTTTCTTT. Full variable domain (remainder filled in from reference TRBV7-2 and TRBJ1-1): GAGVSQSPSNKVTEKGKDVELRCDPISGHTALYWYRQSLGQGLEFLIYFQGNSAPDKSGLPSDRFSAERTGGSVSTLTIQRTQQEDSAVYLCASSFYTEAFFGQGTRLTVV.

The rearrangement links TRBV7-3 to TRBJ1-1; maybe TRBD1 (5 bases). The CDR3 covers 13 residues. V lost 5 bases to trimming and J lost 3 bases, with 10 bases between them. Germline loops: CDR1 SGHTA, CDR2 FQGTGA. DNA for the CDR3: TGTGCCAGCAGCAGAACAGGATACACTGAAGCTTTCTTT. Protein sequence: CASSRTGYTEAFF.